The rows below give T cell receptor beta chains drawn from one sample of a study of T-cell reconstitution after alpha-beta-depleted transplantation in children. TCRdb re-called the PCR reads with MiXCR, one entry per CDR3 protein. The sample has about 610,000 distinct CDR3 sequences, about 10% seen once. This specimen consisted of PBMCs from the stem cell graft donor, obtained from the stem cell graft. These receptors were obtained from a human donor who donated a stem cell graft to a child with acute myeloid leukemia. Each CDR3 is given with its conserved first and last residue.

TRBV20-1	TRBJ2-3	CSATPRRLSTDTQYF
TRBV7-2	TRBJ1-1	CASRLTGAGTEAFF
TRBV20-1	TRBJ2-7	CSARGRRGSYEQYF
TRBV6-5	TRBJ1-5	CASSIPGRPQHF
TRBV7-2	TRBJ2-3	CASSPTGRPSTDTQYF
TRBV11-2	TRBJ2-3	CASSLGQGRGKGLSDTQYF
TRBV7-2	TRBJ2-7	CASSRSGAGLTYEQYF
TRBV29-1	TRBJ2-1	CSVGAGYEQFF
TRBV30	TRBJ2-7	CAWSVSRASGRYEQYF
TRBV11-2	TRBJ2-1	CASSLNPGGLRYNEQFF
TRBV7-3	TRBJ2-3	CASSLTGGRSTDTQYF
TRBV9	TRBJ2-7	CASSGGEARRGSYEQYF
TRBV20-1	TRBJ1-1	CSAPDSWNTEAFF
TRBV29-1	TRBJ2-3	CSVDNQGATDTQYF
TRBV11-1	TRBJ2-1	CASSLALAGYYNEQFF